A single sample gave rise to the 8 T cell receptor beta chains below, sequenced in a study of vaccination and CD4 T cells after COVID-19 (dated by TCRdb to about 2022). The antigens for these receptors are not known. This specimen's treatment or condition label, interpreted: roughly nine-day PBMC culture with coronavirus spike peptide pools or control peptides (ViraFEST assay). To prepare the library, PCR was applied. For sequencing, an Illumina iSeq 100 was employed. DNA from cultured CD4+ T cells underwent TCR sequencing with the Oncomine TCR Beta short-read assay at the Johns Hopkins FTIC core. TCRdb cleaned the public reads at Q25 with fastp, built clones with MiXCR and kept in-frame beta chains. Rows with one shared CDR3 protein collapse into an entry with the most common genes and DNA. This sample gives about 8,300 distinct CDR3 sequences in total; about 70% of them show up just once. The ten biggest clones cover 35% to 40% of the sample.

Sequencing used CD4+ T cells from blood, cultured in vitro. The receptors shown here come from a human donor who had recovered from COVID-19.

V is TRBV20-1 and J is TRBJ2-7; 8 nucleotides agree with TRBD2. The V gene's germline CDR1 is DFQATT and CDR2 SNEGSKA (reference sequence). Unmatched junction bases numbered 3, after V lost 0 bases and J lost 2 bases. This CDR3 is 14 amino acids long. As DNA, the CDR3 is TGCAGTGCTAGAGATCAGCGGGGGACCTACGAGCAGTACTTC. It translates to CSARDQRGTYEQYF.

This chain connects TRBV27 to TRBJ1-2; D unclear. Germline V CDR1 and CDR2: MNHEY, SMNVEV (reference sequence). The V end lost 5 bases, the J end lost 5 bases, and 9 bases lay between the germline ends. The CDR3 loop spans 12 amino acids. In DNA, the CDR3 is TGTGCCAGCAGTGAAGAGATTTATGGCTACACCTTC. It codes for CASSEEIYGYTF.

The chain is built from TRBV27 and TRBJ1-6; 7 positions agree with TRBD1. The CDR3 length is 14 residues. V lost 5 bases, J lost 9 bases, and 7 bases stayed unmatched. Germline V gives CDR1 MNHEY, CDR2 SMNVEV (reference sequence). The CDR3 region has the DNA TGTGCCAGCAGTCGGTGGACAGGTGGTTCACCCCTCCACTTT. Protein sequence: CASSRWTGGSPLHF.

The chain is built from TRBV20-1 and TRBJ2-3, with 8 bases lining up with TRBD2. This CDR3 region has 13 residues. The germline V gene has CDR1 DFQATT and CDR2 SNEGSKA (reference sequence). V trimming: 3 bases; J trimming: 5 bases; junction bases outside the gene matches: 4. The DNA for the CDR3 is TGCAGTGCTAGCGGGGGGGTCGGAGATACGCAGTATTTT. Amino acid sequence: CSASGGVGDTQYF.

The chain couples TRBV27 to TRBJ1-6; no clear D. Germline V gene sequence: CDR1 MNHEY, CDR2 SMNVEV (reference sequence). V was shortened by 6 bases and J by 7 bases, with 13 bases between the two germline ends. The CDR3 sequence is 14 residues long. CDR3 DNA: TGTGCCAGCAGGGCGCAGTGGGGAAATTCACCCCTCCACTTT. This sequence encodes CASRAQWGNSPLHF.

This rearrangement joins TRBV7-9 to TRBJ1-2; 8 bases align to TRBD1. Per germline, CDR1 SEHNR and CDR2 FQNEAQ (reference sequence). Unmatched junction bases numbered 14, after V lost 1 base and J lost 7 bases. The length of the CDR3 is 17 residues. The CDR3 reads CASSLGIGDRGGVGYTF. The CDR3 coding sequence is TGTGCCAGCAGCTTAGGAATCGGAGACAGGGGAGGAGTTGGCTACACCTTC.

The DNA for the CDR3 is TGCAGTGCTAGGGATCTGGACCAGCGGACCTACAATGAGCAGTTCTTC. Its protein is CSARDLDQRTYNEQFF. This chain joins TRBV20-1 and TRBJ2-1; D possibly corresponds to TRBD2 (5 bases). The germline CDR1 and CDR2 sequences are DFQATT and SNEGSKA (reference sequence). V was trimmed by 3 bases and J by 2 bases, leaving 17 bases between them. The CDR3 spans 16 residues.

The rearrangement uses TRBV6-2 or TRBV6-3 and TRBJ1-5; D perhaps matches TRBD1 (5 bases). The CDR3 length is 14 residues. Germline V lookup: CDR1 MNHEY, CDR2 SVGEGT. V was pared by 6 bases and J by 1 base, with 10 bases between. Written as DNA, the CDR3 is TGTGCCAGCAGACACGGGGGAAGCAATCAGCCCCAGCATTTT. Its protein product is CASRHGGSNQPQHF.